The clone carrying this T cell receptor beta chain was counted only a few times. Its antigen is unidentified. This sample was included in a study of blood T cells in healthy people across ages. A second roughly 7 to 11 cycle PCR used barcoded and J-beta primers. TCRdb called the 5' RACE reads again in MiXCR, with one record for every CDR3 protein. This table holds roughly 1,800,000 distinct CDR3 sequences, 49% found once. Whole-study results and caveats: The authors considered diversity estimates from one million T cells to be underestimates. Both higher diversity and more naive CD4+ cells marked long-lived donors when set against aged donors.

Total RNA amounts of at least 5 micrograms were extracted per sample. This receptor was obtained from a woman aged 40 to 50 in good health. Sequencing input: blood.

The CDR3 region has the DNA TGTGCCAGCAACCGAGGGCTACACGAGACCCAGTACTTC. Residues: CASNRGLHETQYF. The genes are TRBV6-2 or TRBV6-3 and TRBJ2-5; possibly TRBD2 for D (5 bases). The V end lost 7 bases, the J end lost 5 bases, and 14 bases lay between the germline ends. This CDR3 is built from 13 residues. Germline CDR1 and CDR2: MNHEY and SVGEGT.